This TCR beta chain was profiled in a study of CD8+CD57+ T cells in acquired aplastic anemia. Across the whole study: In CD4+ cells, healthy donors produced an average of approximately 9.9 million reads.

At least ten counts were recorded for this clonotype. Genomic DNA constituted the template upon which TCR beta VDJ and CDR3 profiling was performed. A single record per CDR3 protein comes from TCRdb applying MiXCR to the reads. The data hold about 160,000 distinct CDR3 sequences, with just under 45% observed a single time. This CDR3 has 18 amino acids. After removal of 0 bases from V and 4 bases from J, the junction contained 7 bases not matched to a gene. In germline, CDR1 is MNHEY, CDR2 SVGEGT. Source material: sorted CD4+, CD8+, or CD8+CD57+ T cells (not recorded which) from PBMCs. This clonotype was sampled from a human donor in good health. The V and J genes are TRBV6-2 or TRBV6-3 and TRBJ2-2; 11 bases line up with TRBD2. The DNA for the CDR3 is TGTGCCAGCAGTTACTCCTCTAGCGGGGGGAGTGGCACCGGGGAGCTGTTTTTT. It translates to CASSYSSSGGSGTGELFF.